Listed here are 28 T cell receptor beta chains from one sample, sequenced in a study of CD4 T cells in relation to SARS-CoV-2 and coronaviruses. These receptors are not linked to any known antigen. TCRdb's table, derived via immunoSEQ multiplex PCR, lists solely in-frame clones and lacks some. The profile shows about 31,000 clones, about 70% of them singletons. The sequenced sample consisted of memory CD4+ T cells from PBMCs, cultured in vitro. Source of these receptors: an adult with COVID-19.

V gene TRBV2 combines with J gene TRBJ2-7, with 7 positions matching TRBD1. V shed 2 bases and J 2 bases; nucleotides not matched to a gene: 3. Germline CDR1 is SNHLY and CDR2 is FYNNEI. The CDR3 is made up of 14 amino acids. Here the CDR3 reads CASSELQGPYEQYF. The CDR3 nucleotides are TGTGCCAGCAGTGAACTACAGGGGCCCTACGAGCAGTACTTC.

The rearrangement joins TRBV2 to TRBJ1-6, with TRBD1 matching 9 bases. This CDR3 is 13 amino acids long. Germline CDR1 SNHLY, CDR2 FYNNEI. After removal of 8 bases from V and 9 bases from J, the junction contained 5 bases not matched to a gene. The CDR3 is CASADRGASPLHF. CDR3 coding DNA: TGTGCCAGCGCTGACAGGGGGGCTTCACCCCTCCACTTT.

The chain joins TRBV18 to TRBJ2-1; D call uncertain. The V and J ends lost 4 bases and 0 bases respectively, with 7 bases between them. The germline V gene encodes CDR1 KGHSH and CDR2 LQKENI. The CDR3 covers 14 residues. This CDR3 reads CASSLRSSYNEQFF. CDR3 nucleotide sequence: TGTGCCAGCTCACTCCGCAGCTCCTACAATGAGCAGTTCTTC. The entire variable domain, with the rest obtained from reference TRBV18 and TRBJ2-1, is as follows: NAGVMQNPRHLVRRRGQEARLRCSPMKGHSHVYWYRQLPEEGLKFMVYLQKENIIDESGMPKERFSAEFPKEGPSILRIQQVVRGDSAAYFCASSLRSSYNEQFFGPGTRLTVL.

This clone was recorded once. The chain is built from TRBV18 and TRBJ2-1, with 7 nucleotides matching TRBD2. Germline values: CDR1 KGHSH, CDR2 LQKENI. The CDR3 is 14 amino acids. The ends lost 3 bases at V and 5 bases at J; junction bases unmatched: 4. CDR3 sequence: CASSPGGENNEQFF. CDR3 DNA sequence: TGTGCCAGCTCACCGGGGGGGGAGAACAATGAGCAGTTCTTC.

This sequence joins TRBV9 and TRBJ2-2, with 10 bases matching TRBD2. V lost 0 bases and J lost 9; bases outside the gene matches: 5. This CDR3 has 15 amino acids. The germline gives CDR1 SGDLS, CDR2 YYNGEE. Here the CDR3 DNA reads TGTGCCAGCAGCGTAGGGTCTAGCGGGAGCCGGGAGCTGTTTTTT. This encodes CASSVGSSGSRELFF.

This clone turned up a few times. The V and J genes are TRBV18 and TRBJ2-7, with D maybe TRBD1 (6 bases). V was shortened by 6 bases and J by 3 bases, with 12 bases between the two germline ends. Germline loops: CDR1 KGHSH, CDR2 LQKENI. The CDR3 is 13 amino acids. For the CDR3, the DNA is TGTGCCAGCTCCGAGGGGACATACTACGAGCAGTACTTC. Residues: CASSEGTYYEQYF.

This clone has just a few counts. This rearrangement joins TRBV27 to TRBJ1-2, with 9 bases matching TRBD1. Per the germline V gene, CDR1 is MNHEY and CDR2 is SMNVEV (reference sequence). V dropped 6 bases and J dropped 6; count of bases not matched to a gene: 8. The CDR3 runs to 14 residues. The CDR3 nucleotides are TGTGCCAGCAGGACGGGACAGGGTGGTGATGGCTACACCTTC. As protein: CASRTGQGGDGYTF.

The sample holds one count of this clone. V usage is TRBV5-4 and J usage is TRBJ2-1, with a possible D match to TRBD2 (6 bases). V was shortened by 0 bases and J by 0 bases, with 7 bases between the two germline ends. The CDR3 sequence is 15 residues long. From germline, CDR1 is SGHNT and CDR2 YYREEE (reference sequence). The CDR3 DNA reads TGTGCCAGCAGCTTGGCCGGGAGCTCCTACAATGAGCAGTTCTTC. It translates to CASSLAGSSYNEQFF.

This chain joins TRBV5-4 and TRBJ2-7; TRBD1 matches at 8 bases. The germline CDR1 and CDR2 sequences are SGHNT and YYREEE (reference sequence). This CDR3 is 15 amino acids long. With V trimmed by 2 bases and J by 2 bases, 6 bases remained unmatched. CDR3 in DNA: TGTGCCAGCAGCTTCCAGGGGGCTGGCACCTACGAGCAGTACTTC. Translating it yields CASSFQGAGTYEQYF.

The chain couples TRBV3-1 (or the pseudogene TRBV3-2) to TRBJ2-4; no clear D. The germline gives CDR1 LGHDT, CDR2 YNNKEL (reference sequence). The CDR3 runs 11 residues. Trimming removed 3 bases at V and 6 bases at J, with 3 bases between. The CDR3 is CASSHLNIQYF. Written as DNA, the CDR3 is TGTGCCAGCAGCCACCTAAACATTCAGTACTTC.

The rearrangement links TRBV27 to TRBJ2-7, with 11 nucleotides matching TRBD2. Germline V gene sequence: CDR1 MNHEY, CDR2 SMNVEV (reference sequence). Trimming removed 5 bases from V and 5 bases from J; junction bases left unmatched: 11. The CDR3 extends over 16 amino acids. CDR3 bases: TGTGCCAGCAGTCCCGTTAGCGGGAGGGGCTCGGACGAGCAGTACTTC. Amino acid sequence: CASSPVSGRGSDEQYF.

The chain combines TRBV5-8 with TRBJ2-3, with 9 nucleotides matching TRBD1. Germline V gene sequence: CDR1 SGHTS, CDR2 YDEGEE. Trimming took 6 bases from V and 6 from J; bases not matched to a gene: 11. The length of the CDR3 is 15 residues. The chain's CDR3 is CASIPGTGLMDTQYF. The CDR3 nucleotides read TGTGCCAGCATCCCCGGGACAGGGCTAATGGATACGCAGTATTTT. Using reference TRBV5-8 and TRBJ2-3 for the parts outside the CDR3, the full variable domain is EAGVTQSPTHLIKTRGQQATLRCSPISGHTSVYWYQQALGLGLQFLLWYDEGEERNRGNFPPRFSGRQFPNYSSELNVNALELEDSALYLCASIPGTGLMDTQYFGPGTRLTVL.

This chain joins TRBV19 and TRBJ2-3; TRBD2 matches 7 bases. V trimming: 1 base; J trimming: 0 bases; junction bases outside the gene matches: 7. Germline CDR1 and CDR2: LNHDA and SQIVND (reference sequence). This CDR3 is built from 17 residues. CDR3 in amino acids: CASSIGAYSGSTDTQYF. DNA of the CDR3: TGTGCCAGTAGTATAGGCGCATATAGCGGGAGCACAGATACGCAGTATTTT.

The chain carries TRBV6-1 and TRBJ2-2; TRBD2 might be the D (5 bases). Germline V CDR1 and CDR2: MNHNS, SASEGT. Trimming left V 3 bases short and J 6 bases short, with 14 bases between. The CDR3 spans 15 residues. The CDR3 DNA is TGTGCCAGCAGTGAGATCTATAGCGAAGCCGGGGAGCTGTTTTTT. Amino acid sequence: CASSEIYSEAGELFF.

The chain combines TRBV7-8 with TRBJ1-3; D is unresolved. Germline lookup yields CDR1 SGHVS and CDR2 FQNEAQ. This CDR3 has 13 amino acids. V gave up 5 bases and J gave up 8 bases, with 13 bases separating them. The CDR3 region has the DNA TGTGCCAGCAGCCTTTCCCGACGGGACACCATATATTTT. This codes for CASSLSRRDTIYF.

The chain links TRBV2 to TRBJ2-5, with a weak D call TRBD1 (6 bases). Trimming stripped 4 bases from V and 3 bases from J, with 9 bases between. CDR3 length: 13 residues. CDR1 SNHLY and CDR2 FYNNEI come from the germline V gene. CDR3 DNA: TGTGCCAGCAGTGTCGAGGGGGAAGAGACCCAGTACTTC. Its protein is CASSVEGEETQYF.

The chain is built from TRBV5-1 and TRBJ1-6; D call uncertain. Trimming pared 2 bases from V and 7 bases from J, leaving 10 bases between. Germline assignment: CDR1 SGHRS and CDR2 YFSETQ. The CDR3 totals 14 residues. Here the CDR3 DNA reads TGCGCCAGCAGCTTATCTTCGAGGAATTCACCCCTCCACTTT. It is translated as CASSLSSRNSPLHF.

The table lists this clone with a few counts. The gene calls are TRBV12-3 or TRBV12-4 and TRBJ1-5, with D perhaps TRBD1 (6 bases). The length of the CDR3 is 13 residues. The V and J ends lost 7 bases and 5 bases respectively, with 12 bases between them. CDR3 loop: CASTLGGHQPQHF. DNA of the CDR3: TGTGCCAGCACCCTAGGGGGGCATCAGCCCCAGCATTTT.

This chain links TRBV9 with TRBJ2-1, with TRBD2 matching 8 bases. The trim removed 0 bases at V and 3 bases at J, leaving 2 bases unmatched. This CDR3 is built from 15 residues. CDR1 and CDR2 from the germline V gene are SGDLS and YYNGEE. The chain's CDR3 is CASSVELADYNEQFF. In DNA form, the CDR3 reads TGTGCCAGCAGCGTAGAACTAGCGGACTACAATGAGCAGTTCTTC. Complete variable domain (other parts from reference TRBV9 and TRBJ2-1): DSGVTQTPKHLITATGQRVTLRCSPRSGDLSVYWYQQSLDQGLQFLIQYYNGEERAKGNILERFSAQQFPDLHSELNLSSLELGDSALYFCASSVELADYNEQFFGPGTRLTVL.

This clone was observed a single time. This chain joins TRBV5-1 and TRBJ2-6; 7 bases fit TRBD1. Germline CDR1 and CDR2: SGHRS and YFSETQ. This CDR3 contains 16 residues. V shed 4 bases and J 1 base; nucleotides not matched to a gene: 5. The CDR3 sequence is CASSDREKSGANVLTF. In DNA, the CDR3 is TGCGCCAGCAGCGACAGGGAAAAATCTGGGGCCAACGTCCTGACTTTC.

The J gene is TRBJ2-5, the V gene TRBV12-3 or TRBV12-4; 9 nucleotides line up with TRBD1. J was trimmed by 4 bases and V by 6 bases; bases with no gene match: 3. The CDR3 extends over 13 amino acids. CDR3 region: CASSRQGGETQYF. CDR3 DNA: TGTGCCAGCAGCCGACAGGGGGGAGAGACCCAGTACTTC.

The chain couples TRBV30 to TRBJ1-4; D is possibly TRBD1 (5 bases). V lost 5 bases, J lost 8 bases, and 12 bases lay in between. Per the germline V gene, CDR1 is GTSNPN and CDR2 is SVGIG (reference sequence). This CDR3 is built from 12 residues. The CDR3 loop is CAWQGVEEKLFF. CDR3 DNA sequence: TGTGCCTGGCAGGGAGTGGAGGAAAAACTGTTTTTT. Full variable domain (rest looked up from reference TRBV30 and TRBJ1-4): SQTIHQWPATLVQPVGSPLSLECTVEGTSNPNLYWYRQAAGRGLQLLFYSVGIGQISSEVPQNLSASRPQDRQFILSSKKLLLSDSGFYLCAWQGVEEKLFFGSGTQLSVL.

The rearrangement joins TRBV7-2 to TRBJ2-3; the D is unclear. The CDR3 length is 12 residues. Germline V gene lookup returns CDR1 SGHTA and CDR2 FQGNSA. The V and J ends lost 3 bases and 8 bases respectively, with 9 bases between them. The CDR3 sequence: CASSFLVGTQYF. As DNA, the CDR3 is TGTGCCAGCAGCTTTTTGGTGGGTACGCAGTATTTT.

The rearrangement joins TRBV14 to TRBJ2-7, with D maybe TRBD2 (5 bases). V lost 6 bases, J lost 3 bases, and 18 bases lay in between. This CDR3 spans 15 amino acids. Germline CDR1 reads SGHDN; CDR2 reads FVKESK. CDR3 loop: CASRKTGAVLYEQYF. The CDR3 nucleotides are TGTGCCAGCAGGAAGACTGGAGCGGTCCTCTACGAGCAGTACTTC. The entire variable domain, with the rest obtained from reference TRBV14 and TRBJ2-7, is as follows: EAGVTQFPSHSVIEKGQTVTLRCDPISGHDNLYWYRRVMGKEIKFLLHFVKESKQDESGMPNNRFLAERTGGTYSTLKVQPAELEDSGVYFCASRKTGAVLYEQYFGPGTRLTVT.

The chain has TRBV6-5 and TRBJ1-2; D gene uncertain. There are 16 residues in the CDR3. Germline V lookup: CDR1 MNHEY, CDR2 SVGAGI. Trimming left V 2 bases short and J 4 bases short, with 17 bases between. The CDR3 DNA is TGTGCCAGCAGTTACCCGGGAGCCAAAGTATCCTATGGCTACACCTTC. Protein: CASSYPGAKVSYGYTF.

This rearrangement joins TRBV5-1 to TRBJ2-5; unclear D gene. Germline CDR1 is SGHRS and CDR2 is YFSETQ. Deletions cut 0 bases from V and 5 bases from J, with 8 bases between. CDR3 size: 13 residues. CDR3 nucleotide sequence: TGCGCCAGCAGCTTGGTAACAGAGGAGACCCAGTACTTC. Protein: CASSLVTEETQYF. Full variable domain (remainder filled in from reference TRBV5-1 and TRBJ2-5): KAGVTQTPRYLIKTRGQQVTLSCSPISGHRSVSWYQQTPGQGLQFLFEYFSETQRNKGNFPGRFSGRQFSNSRSEMNVSTLELGDSALYLCASSLVTEETQYFGPGTRLLVL.

The rearrangement uses TRBV18 and TRBJ2-1; TRBD2 matches at 13 bases. CDR1 is KGHSH, CDR2 LQKENI, per germline. This CDR3 has 15 residues. Trimming removed 6 bases from V and 5 bases from J; junction bases left unmatched: 4. The CDR3 protein is CASSPGTSGNNEQFF. The CDR3 coding sequence is TGTGCCAGCTCCCCCGGGACTAGCGGGAACAATGAGCAGTTCTTC.

The CDR3 DNA follows: TGTGCCAGCAGTTTTCCCCAACTAGCGGGAGTAGGTGAGCAGTTCTTC. This translates into CASSFPQLAGVGEQFF. The V gene is TRBV28, the J gene TRBJ2-1; TRBD2 aligns across 11 bases. This CDR3 is 16 amino acids long. The germline V gene has CDR1 MDHEN and CDR2 SYDVKM. J was trimmed by 9 bases and V by 3 bases; bases with no gene match: 10.